This T cell receptor (beta chain) was recorded in a study of blood T cell repertoires in COVID-19 (dated by TCRdb to the early 2020s). Background on the whole study: Samples covering the acute and convalescent phases of COVID-19 were provided by collaborators in the United States, Italy and Spain. The prospective study material was composed of cDNA or gDNA derived from T cells, B-cell-depleted T cells, or PBMCs. The dataset comprised deeply sampled blood TCRbeta repertoires from subjects exposed to, actively infected with, or recovered from COVID-19. The repertoires were released in a freely available public database intended as a resource for research on the immune response to SARS-CoV-2. Samples came from the ongoing ImmuneRACE study (first 160 participants) plus 1,254 subjects from 6 global collaborators. Nearly every sample came with metadata listing a de-identified subject ID, COVID-19 status, age in years and sex. Where available, HLA class I and class II types were obtained from metadata supplied by the sample provider rather than from assay-based typing.

Collaborating institutions collected whole blood in K2EDTA tubes following their own protocols. For TCRbeta analysis, collaborators shipped samples in one of three forms: frozen whole blood, isolated PBMCs, or DNA extracted from either of those sample types. The immunoSEQ Assay, a bias-controlled multiplex PCR, was used to amplify TCRbeta CDR3 regions from genomic DNA. As for the original processing: Within the assay, amplification of reference gene primers was used to estimate how many nucleated cells each sample contained. To quantify the absolute abundance of each unique TCRbeta CDR3 rearrangement, sequence reads were collapsed and filtered. Productive Simpson clonality was computed per sample as the square root of Simpson's diversity index over productive rearrangements. The table was pulled from immuneACCESS by TCRdb, which kept in-frame rearrangements only. Such tables lose some clones; where checked, under half of the loss comes from unresolved V genes, and the rest has no known cause. The V and J calls and clone size come from that table; D and trimming were worked out from the DNA. Counted in this sample were about 240,000 clones; 80% to 90% of them appeared once. The ten largest make up under 4.5% of the sample.

With regard to this clone: Its antigen specificity is not known. No much larger clone is present one base from it, and per-base qualities are unavailable.

The research as a whole found: How much clinical and demographic metadata was included differed by source and by participant, and the metadata was provided uncurated.

There are 13 amino acids in the CDR3, from cysteine to phenylalanine inclusive. CDR3 DNA is the only sequence kept; it has 39 bases, read in frame from the first base. The germline V gene (reference sequence) yields LNHDA for CDR1 and SQIVND for CDR2. V is trimmed back by 8 bases and J by 5 bases, and the junction contains 8 bases that no gene match accounts for. Sequences were obtained from peripheral blood. The V and J segments used are TRBV19 and TRBJ1-1, with 7 central nucleotides matching TRBD1. This clonotype originated in a man aged 50 to 60 with acute or convalescent COVID-19. The CDR3: CASRDRPLTEAFF. Here is the DNA: TGTGCCAGTCGGGACAGACCCCTGACTGAAGCTTTCTTT.